This T cell receptor (beta chain) comes out of a study of regulatory T cells in long-lasting Graves disease. Building of the TCR beta libraries involved iRepertoire HTBI primers and Arm-PCR of CDR3 regions. A single record per CDR3 protein comes from TCRdb applying MiXCR to the multiplex PCR reads. Of over 500,000 distinct CDR3 sequences listed, about 16% were seen once; the top ten hold around 12%. This clonotype was found a few times. Trimming took off 3 bases at V and 1 base at J, with 10 bases between the two ends. The CDR3 contains 14 residues. Germline assignment: CDR1 PRHDT and CDR2 FYEKMQ (reference sequence). Sample time point: newly diagnosed GD, antithyroid drugs for less than 3 months. RNA isolated from PBMCs was used to make the TCR library. These same data were also listed under a study on T cells in Graves' hyperthyroidism and ophthalmopathy.

The rearrangement links TRBV13 to TRBJ2-7; D is possibly TRBD1 (5 bases). The TCR sequence derives from a man between 18 and 35 years old with Graves disease. The source material was peripheral blood mononuclear cells (PBMCs), sampled at new diagnosis, from a patient treated with antithyroid drugs. The CDR3 loop is CASSFDRLSYEQYF. CDR3 sequence (DNA): TGTGCCAGCAGCTTCGACAGACTTTCCTACGAGCAGTACTTC.